These 22 T cell receptor beta chains originate from one sample sequenced in a study of CXCR3-negative and CXCR3-positive naive CD8 T cells. Libraries were UMI-labeled 5' RACE TRB cDNA. TCRdb re-called the 5' RACE reads; every CDR3 protein appears as one record, without DNA. The sample table includes tens of thousands of distinct CDR3 sequences. Sequencing was done on a sample of naive CXCR3- CD8+ T cells from blood. The sample's subset: CD45RO-CCR7+CD27+CD95- naive CD8+ T cells lacking CXCR3 (TNR3-). The receptors come from a human donor in good health. Some clones in this sample may be carry-over from other donors' samples.

The V call is TRBV7-6, the J call TRBJ2-3; TCRdb's D call, TRBD1, is unchecked because there is no DNA. Per germline, CDR1 SGHVS and CDR2 FNYEAQ. The CDR3 has 15 amino acids. The CDR3 is CASSSTGREAQTQYF.

CDR3 sequence: CASTRQDNYNEQFF. This chain joins TRBV7-8 and TRBJ2-1; TCRdb's D gene call, TRBD1, goes unchecked for lack of DNA. Looked up from germline, CDR1 is SGHVS and CDR2 is FQNEAQ. The length of the CDR3 is 14 residues.

This rearrangement joins TRBV5-1 to TRBJ2-1; TCRdb calls TRBD1, which cannot be checked without DNA. The germline V gene encodes CDR1 SGHRS and CDR2 YFSETQ. The CDR3 totals 12 residues. The CDR3 region is CASYTGNNEQFF.

Measured by frequency, this clonotype is medium-sized. The chain combines TRBV3-1 with TRBJ2-2. Germline loops: CDR1 LGHDT, CDR2 YNNKEL (reference sequence). The CDR3 is made up of 16 amino acids. The CDR3 protein is CASSQVGQASTGELFF.

The chain links TRBV20-1 to TRBJ2-5; the D gene TCRdb calls, TRBD1, cannot be checked with no DNA. CDR1 DFQATT and CDR2 SNEGSKA come from the germline V gene (reference sequence). This CDR3 contains 16 residues. The CDR3 sequence: CSAHRDRGITTETQYF.

This chain joins TRBV14 and TRBJ2-7. CDR1 is SGHDN, CDR2 FVKESK, per germline. The CDR3 runs to 14 residues. The CDR3 region is CASSQTGAFNEQYF.

Frequency places this clonotype as medium-sized (0.01 to 0.1%). The genes are TRBV6-4 and TRBJ1-2. Germline V gene data show CDR1 as MRHNA and CDR2 as SNTAGT. The CDR3 spans 15 residues. CDR3 sequence: CASSDSMNEGNGYTF.

This rearrangement joins TRBV6-5 to TRBJ2-5; TCRdb names TRBD1, which stays unverified in the absence of DNA. The CDR3 runs 19 residues. Germline CDR1 MNHEY, CDR2 SVGAGI. The CDR3 sequence is CASSYFPGQTPGSQETQYF.

The J gene is TRBJ1-1, the V gene TRBV7-2. The CDR3 consists of 13 residues. Germline loops: CDR1 SGHTA, CDR2 FQGNSA. This CDR3 reads CASTKSWQAEAFF. Based on the CDR3 plus reference TRBV7-2 and TRBJ1-1, the full variable domain is GAGVSQSPSNKVTEKGKDVELRCDPISGHTALYWYRQSLGQGLEFLIYFQGNSAPDKSGLPSDRFSAERTGGSVSTLTIQRTQQEDSAVYLCASTKSWQAEAFFGQGTRLTVV.

This chain uses TRBV7-9 with TRBJ1-2; TCRdb's assignment of TRBD1 cannot be checked, as there is no DNA. The CDR3 covers 14 residues. Per germline, CDR1 SEHNR and CDR2 FQNEAQ (reference sequence). The CDR3 region is CASSKTPSSYGYTF.

The CDR3 loop reads CSAIPGGLGYEQYF. The J gene is TRBJ2-7, the V gene TRBV29-1; TCRdb gives TRBD1 as the D gene, but with no DNA this cannot be confirmed. CDR3 length: 14 amino acids. CDR1 and CDR2 from the germline V gene are SQVTM and ANQGSEA.

The CDR3 protein is CASSEGRSNEKLFF. This sequence joins TRBV12-3 or TRBV12-4 and TRBJ1-4; TCRdb calls TRBD1, which cannot be checked without DNA. The CDR3 consists of 14 residues.

This clonotype is classed as medium-sized (0.01 to 0.1%) by frequency. The rearrangement joins TRBV20-1 to TRBJ2-1; TCRdb reports TRBD1, a call that lacks DNA to check it against. CDR3 length: 16 residues. The germline V gene has CDR1 DFQATT and CDR2 SNEGSKA (reference sequence). The CDR3 spells CSAREAGDEPQNEQFF.

CDR3 sequence reads: CASSHGLEFPQYF. This chain uses TRBV14 with TRBJ2-3. This CDR3 is built from 13 residues. Germline V CDR1 and CDR2: SGHDN, FVKESK.

The chain uses TRBV25-1 and TRBJ2-3. Germline CDR1 and CDR2: MGHDK and SYGVNS. This CDR3 region has 14 residues. The CDR3 protein is CASSETGSTDTQYF. The entire variable domain, with the rest obtained from reference TRBV25-1 and TRBJ2-3, is as follows: EADIYQTPRYLVIGTGKKITLECSQTMGHDKMYWYQQDPGMELHLIHYSYGVNSTEKGDLSSESTVSRIRTEHFPLTLESARPSHTSQYLCASSETGSTDTQYFGPGTRLTVL.

This sequence joins TRBV12-3 or TRBV12-4 and TRBJ2-1; TCRdb returns TRBD2, unconfirmable since there is no DNA. The CDR3 length is 16 residues. The CDR3 sequence is CASIDLSGGASNEQFF.

Judged by frequency, this clonotype is large. The V and J genes are TRBV7-8 and TRBJ2-1; TCRdb designates TRBD2, a call that cannot be tested without DNA. Looked up from germline, CDR1 is SGHVS and CDR2 is FQNEAQ. The CDR3 sequence is 16 residues long. CDR3 region: CASSVPGTSVVNEQFF.

V is TRBV5-1 and J is TRBJ1-1; there is no DNA to check the TCRdb D call of TRBD1. Per the germline V gene, CDR1 is SGHRS and CDR2 is YFSETQ. This CDR3 has 16 amino acids. CDR3 sequence: CASSSRGTEMNTEAFF.

The rearrangement joins TRBV7-9 to TRBJ2-3. Germline V CDR1 and CDR2: SEHNR, FQNEAQ (reference sequence). The CDR3 has 13 residues. CDR3 in amino acids: CASRGRLGDTQYF.

In terms of frequency, this clonotype is medium-sized. The chain joins TRBV29-1 to TRBJ2-2; the D call from TCRdb, TRBD1, cannot be confirmed without DNA. Germline CDR1 reads SQVTM; CDR2 reads ANQGSEA. The CDR3 spans 14 residues. The CDR3 sequence is CSAPRGAGTGELFF.

The rearrangement uses TRBV29-1 and TRBJ2-1; TCRdb proposes TRBD2, but this gene call is untestable without DNA. Germline CDR1 is SQVTM and CDR2 is ANQGSEA. The CDR3 covers 12 residues. The CDR3 loop reads CSALRGYNEQFF.

The V gene is TRBV15, the J gene TRBJ2-7; as DNA is missing, the TRBD1 call by TCRdb cannot be tested. This CDR3 has 13 residues. The germline CDR1 and CDR2 sequences are LNHNV and YYDKDF (reference sequence). The chain's CDR3 is CATSPGGTYEQYF.